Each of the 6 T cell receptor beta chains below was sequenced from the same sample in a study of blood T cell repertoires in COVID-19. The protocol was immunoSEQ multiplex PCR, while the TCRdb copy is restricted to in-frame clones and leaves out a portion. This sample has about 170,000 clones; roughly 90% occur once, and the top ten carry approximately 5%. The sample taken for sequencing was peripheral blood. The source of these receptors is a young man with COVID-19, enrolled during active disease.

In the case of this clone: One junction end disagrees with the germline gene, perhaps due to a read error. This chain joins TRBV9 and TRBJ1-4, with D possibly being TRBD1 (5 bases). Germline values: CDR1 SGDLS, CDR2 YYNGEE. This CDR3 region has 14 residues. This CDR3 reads CASSVSGTNEKLLF. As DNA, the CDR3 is TGTGCCAGCAGCGTATCAGGGACTAATGAAAAACTGCTTTTT. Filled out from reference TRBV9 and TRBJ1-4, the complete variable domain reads DSGVTQTPKHLITATGQRVTLRCSPRSGDLSVYWYQQSLDQGLQFLIQYYNGEERAKGNILERFSAQQFPDLHSELNLSSLELGDSALYFCASSVSGTNEKLLFGSGTQLSVL.

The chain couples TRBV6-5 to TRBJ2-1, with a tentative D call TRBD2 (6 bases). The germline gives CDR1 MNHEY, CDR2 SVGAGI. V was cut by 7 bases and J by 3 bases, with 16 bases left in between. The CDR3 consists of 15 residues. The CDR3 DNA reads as TGTGCCAGCATGGCGATGCTAGCGCTCTACAATGAGCAGTTCTTC. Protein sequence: CASMAMLALYNEQFF.

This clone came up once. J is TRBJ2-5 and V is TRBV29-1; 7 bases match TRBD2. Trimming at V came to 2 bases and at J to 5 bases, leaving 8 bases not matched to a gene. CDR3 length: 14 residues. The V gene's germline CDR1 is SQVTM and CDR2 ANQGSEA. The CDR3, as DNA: TGCAGCGTTGAACCGGTGTGGGGGGGTGAGACCCAGTACTTC. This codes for CSVEPVWGGETQYF.

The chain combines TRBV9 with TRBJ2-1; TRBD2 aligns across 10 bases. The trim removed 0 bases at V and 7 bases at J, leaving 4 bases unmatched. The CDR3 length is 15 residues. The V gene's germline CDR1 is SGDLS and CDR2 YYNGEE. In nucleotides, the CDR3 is TGTGCCAGCAGCGTAGAGTCTAGCGGGAGTAATGAGCAGTTCTTC. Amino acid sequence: CASSVESSGSNEQFF.

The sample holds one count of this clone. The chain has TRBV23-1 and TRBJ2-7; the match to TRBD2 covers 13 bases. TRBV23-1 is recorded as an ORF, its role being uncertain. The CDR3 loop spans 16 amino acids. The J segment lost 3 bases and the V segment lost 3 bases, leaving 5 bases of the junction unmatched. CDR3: CASSQGLAGQVYEQYF. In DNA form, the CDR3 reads TGCGCCAGCAGTCAGGGACTAGCGGGACAAGTCTACGAGCAGTACTTC.

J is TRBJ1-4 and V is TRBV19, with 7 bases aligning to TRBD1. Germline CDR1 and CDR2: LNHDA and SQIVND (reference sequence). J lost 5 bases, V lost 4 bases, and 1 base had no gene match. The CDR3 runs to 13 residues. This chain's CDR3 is CASSKTGNEKLFF. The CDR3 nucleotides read TGTGCCAGTAGTAAGACAGGGAATGAAAAACTGTTTTTT.